This TCR beta chain was documented in a study of T cells in Graves' hyperthyroidism and ophthalmopathy. Amplification yielded TCR beta CDR3 regions, with RNA transcripts as the source. In the first-round RT-PCR of the TCR CDR3, the HTBI primer set was used. Each CDR3 protein is one row after TCRdb ran MiXCR on the multiplex PCR reads. Of 250,000 to 300,000 distinct CDR3 sequences in the sample, approximately 14% were seen once. This clonotype was picked up many times. As yet, its antigen is unknown. Study-level findings and limits: Median prediction lead before ophthalmopathy onset was around 6.9 months with the model.

What was sequenced was blood. The receptor comes from a woman aged 40-49 years with Graves' hyperthyroidism.

The CDR3 bases are TGTGCCAGCAGCCTAGATAGGGACAGCAAAGAGACCCAGTACTTC. Its translation is CASSLDRDSKETQYF. This chain connects TRBV12-3 or TRBV12-4 to TRBJ2-5, with TRBD1 matching over 7 bases. This CDR3 has 15 residues. J gave up 3 bases and V 6 bases, and 10 bases lay outside the gene matches.